These T cell receptor beta chains were read from a single sample in a study of T cells after yellow fever vaccination. In TCRdb, the 5' RACE reads were re-called with MiXCR into one record per CDR3 protein. In the table there are hundreds of thousands of distinct CDR3 sequences, about a fifth of which are singletons. Sequencing was performed on PBMCs, taken approximately 22 days after the first yellow fever vaccination. The source is a man younger than 35 who received the YFV17D yellow fever vaccine. Both conserved end residues are part of each CDR3. D genes are given only for firm matches. The size entry is marked missing in some rows and otherwise reads once, few, many or a size class.

abundance,len,d_gene,j_gene,v_gene,CDR3nt,CDR3aa
-,12,-,TRBJ2-5,TRBV5-4,TGTGCCAGCAGTGGGAATGGGGAGACCCAGTACTTC,CASSGNGETQYF
-,15,-,TRBJ1-3,TRBV2,TGTGCCAGCAGTGAATACAGCTTCTCTGGAAACACCATATATTTT,CASSEYSFSGNTIYF
few,13,-,TRBJ1-2,TRBV5-1,TGCGCCAGCAGCCTACGGACGGCGGGGGGCTACACCTTC,CASSLRTAGGYTF
-,14,-,TRBJ1-2,TRBV10-3,TGTGCCATCAGTGAGCCGACGATTTCACGGAGCTACACCTTC,CAISEPTISRSYTF
-,13,-,TRBJ1-6,TRBV20-1,TGCAGTGCCACCGGGACACAGCATTCACCCCTCCACTTT,CSATGTQHSPLHF
-,15,TRBD1,TRBJ2-5,TRBV12-3/TRBV12-4,TGTGCCAGCAAATCCGGGACAGGGGGCTTCGAGACCCAGTACTTC,CASKSGTGGFETQYF
few,13,-,TRBJ2-3,TRBV29-1,TGCAGCGTTGAAGCCCGCTTTACAGATACGCAGTATTTT,CSVEARFTDTQYF
-,14,-,TRBJ1-5,TRBV12-3/TRBV12-4,TGTGCCAGCAGTTTACCCAGGGCAAATCAGCCCCAGCATTTT,CASSLPRANQPQHF
once,14,-,TRBJ2-3,TRBV27,TGTGCCAGCAGTGGCCGGACTGGTTCAGATACGCAGTATTTT,CASSGRTGSDTQYF
few,15,TRBD2,TRBJ2-5,TRBV29-1,TGCAGCGTTGAGGTAGCGGGGGGCTACCAAGAGACCCAGTACTTC,CSVEVAGGYQETQYF
-,15,-,TRBJ2-5,TRBV13,TGTGCCAGCAGCTTCTCACAGCGGCGGGAAGAGACCCAGTACTTC,CASSFSQRREETQYF
few,19,-,TRBJ2-2,TRBV6-2/TRBV6-3,TGTGCCAGCAGTTTGAATACCCTCGACCTTGGTGGAGTCGCCGGGGAGCTGTTTTTT,CASSLNTLDLGGVAGELFF
few,15,-,TRBJ2-5,TRBV5-1,TGCGCCAGCAGCCCCCGACAGGCGACCCAAGAGACCCAGTACTTC,CASSPRQATQETQYF
-,14,TRBD1,TRBJ1-3,TRBV6-1,TGTGCCAGCAGTCGTACAGGGGCTGGAAACACCATATATTTT,CASSRTGAGNTIYF
few,12,-,TRBJ2-7,TRBV20-1,TGCAGTGCTAGCCCCCTTGGGTACGAGCAGTACTTC,CSASPLGYEQYF
-,14,TRBD1,TRBJ1-4,TRBV20-1,TGCAGTGCGCCTGACAGGGCGAGGGATGAAAAACTGTTTTTT,CSAPDRARDEKLFF
-,15,-,TRBJ1-5,TRBV5-1,TGCGCCAGCAGCTTGGATGGAGACTTAACTCAGCCCCAGCATTTT,CASSLDGDLTQPQHF
few,15,-,TRBJ2-1,TRBV4-3,TGCGCCAGCAGCCAGGAGATGGGGAGTTACAATGAGCAGTTCTTC,CASSQEMGSYNEQFF
many,19,TRBD1,TRBJ2-7,TRBV10-2,TGCGCCAGCAGTGACTACTTAGGGCCTTCAGGGGGCCAGCCCTACGAGCAGTACTTC,CASSDYLGPSGGQPYEQYF
-,15,-,TRBJ1-2,TRBV6-2/TRBV6-3,TGTGCCAGCAGTGACGGATACCGGGAAAGTTGGGGCTACACCTTC,CASSDGYRESWGYTF
few,15,TRBD2,TRBJ2-1,TRBV5-1,TGCGCCAGCAGCCTGACTAGCGGGGGGCTCGGTGAGCAGTTCTTC,CASSLTSGGLGEQFF
-,16,-,TRBJ2-5,TRBV2,TGTGCCAGCAGGACTAGACAGCTTCGCGGTGCAGAGACCCAGTACTTC,CASRTRQLRGAETQYF
few,16,TRBD2,TRBJ2-1,TRBV25-1,TGTGCCAGCAGTGAATTTAAAGCGGGGGGTTACAATGAGCAGTTCTTC,CASSEFKAGGYNEQFF
-,15,TRBD2,TRBJ2-3,TRBV2,TGTGCCAGCAGTGAAACTAGCGGCAGCACAGATACGCAGTATTTT,CASSETSGSTDTQYF
many,14,-,TRBJ2-2,TRBV7-3,TGTGCCAGCAGTGGGGACACCAACACCGGGGAGCTGTTTTTT,CASSGDTNTGELFF
few,13,-,TRBJ2-3,TRBV18,TGTGCCAGCTCACCGATGGACACAGATACGCAGTATTTT,CASSPMDTDTQYF
few,16,TRBD2,TRBJ2-1,TRBV7-3,TGTGCCAGCAGCTTATCGGGACTAGCGGGGGACAATGAGCAGTTCTTC,CASSLSGLAGDNEQFF
few,12,TRBD1,TRBJ2-3,TRBV29-1,TGCAGCGTTATTCAGGGGGTAGATACGCAGTATTTT,CSVIQGVDTQYF